The clone carrying this T cell receptor (beta chain) came up once. Antigen: not known. These data are taken from a study of T cells in Graves' hyperthyroidism and ophthalmopathy. Study-wide points: Model output signaled ophthalmopathy a median about seven months ahead of onset. Among clonotypes expanded in thyroid above 0.001, most were also found in blood.

Template material for amplifying TCR beta CDR3 regions consisted of RNA transcripts. HTBI primers were the set used in a first-round RT-PCR of the TCR CDR3. TCRdb called the multiplex PCR reads again in MiXCR, with one record for every CDR3 protein. The sample lists about 660,000 distinct CDR3 sequences; 45% were seen once. The CDR3 has 14 residues. The germline CDR1 and CDR2 sequences are SNHLY and FYNNEI. Trimming removed 5 bases at V and 6 bases at J, with 11 bases between. Thyroid ultrasound and orbital computed tomography, with clinical symptoms and serum thyroxine and TRAb, informed diagnoses. The chain carries TRBV2 and TRBJ1-6; D is unresolved. The TCR comes from an adult man with Graves' disease, either hyperthyroidism or ophthalmopathy (not recorded which). Material for sequencing was peripheral blood or thyroid tissue (not recorded which). CDR3 DNA: TGTGCCAGCAGTTTTAGGCAGCTTAATTCACCCCTCCACTTT. This translates into CASSFRQLNSPLHF. Using reference TRBV2 and TRBJ1-6 for the parts outside the CDR3, the full variable domain is EPEVTQTPSHQVTQMGQEVILRCVPISNHLYFYWYRQILGQKVEFLVSFYNNEISEKSEIFDDQFSVERPDGSNFTLKIRSTKLEDSAMYFCASSFRQLNSPLHFGNGTRLTVT.